This TCR beta chain was documented in a study of cytomegalovirus exposure and HLA in healthy donors. Study observations and caveats: In a later analysis, specific HLA alleles were associated with around 17,000 TCR beta sequences at a 0.05 false discovery rate.

At collection, donors were nominally healthy, but unrecorded immune exposures were probable. V lost 5 bases and J 1 base, leaving 12 bases between the germline ends. The CDR3 has 15 residues. The germline CDR1 and CDR2 sequences are SGHRS and YFSETQ. As concerns this clone: Its cognate antigen is unknown.

It was with 60 Vbeta and 13 Jbeta primers that the PCR ran. TCRdb keeps only in-frame clones here, not all; method: immunoSEQ multiplex PCR. There are 30,000 to 40,000 clones in the sample, with under 4% held by the top ten. The TCR comes from a woman between 40 and 55 years old in good health and CMV-seropositive. The specimen sequenced was PBMCs. The rearrangement uses TRBV5-1 and TRBJ2-2; D uncertain. The CDR3 spells CASRLSVQNTGELFF. CDR3 nucleotides: TGCGCCAGCAGGCTAAGCGTCCAGAACACCGGGGAGCTGTTTTTT.